The 17 T cell receptor beta chains in this list originate from one sample, sequenced in a study of metastatic and nonmetastatic thyroid tumors. Through MiXCR, TCRdb re-clonotyped the PCR reads. The sample holds tens of thousands of clones, over 15% seen once. Patients underwent thyroid surgery, and none had received any treatment before it. The sequencing sample was made of blood. The receptors were gathered from a male donor with papillary thyroid cancer or a benign thyroid nodule (not recorded which). Some clones in this sample may be carry-over from other donors' samples.

By share, this clone ranks as medium-sized. V usage is TRBV28 and J usage is TRBJ2-7; TRBD2 aligns across 11 bases. Per germline, CDR1 MDHEN and CDR2 SYDVKM. The CDR3 extends over 14 amino acids. V trimming: 8 bases; J trimming: 2 bases; junction bases outside the gene matches: 5. The CDR3 protein is CASLGTSGTYEQYF. The DNA for the CDR3 is TGTGCCAGCCTCGGGACTAGCGGCACCTACGAGCAGTACTTC.

The chain carries TRBV27 and TRBJ1-6; 7 bases agree with TRBD1. V lost 6 bases, J lost 10 bases, and 9 bases stayed unmatched. The CDR3 extends over 14 amino acids. CDR1 MNHEY and CDR2 SMNVEV come from the germline V gene (reference sequence). DNA of the CDR3: TGTGCCAGCAGGCGACAGGGATGGGAATCACCCCTCCACTTT. It translates to CASRRQGWESPLHF.

By frequency in the sample, this clone is medium-sized. The rearrangement joins TRBV28 to TRBJ2-7, with TRBD1 matching 10 bases. V dropped 5 bases and J dropped 0; count of bases not matched to a gene: 4. The germline V gene has CDR1 MDHEN and CDR2 SYDVKM. CDR3 length: 15 residues. The CDR3 loop is CASSPGTGDSYEQYF. CDR3 sequence (DNA): TGTGCCAGCAGTCCCGGGACAGGGGACTCCTACGAGCAGTACTTC.

The CDR3 sequence: CASSPGTTAPGGYTF. The CDR3 bases are TGTGCCAGCAGCCCAGGGACGACAGCCCCAGGTGGCTACACCTTC. The rearrangement links TRBV7-2 to TRBJ1-2, with D perhaps TRBD1 (5 bases). V gave up 5 bases and J gave up 7 bases, with 20 bases separating them. Germline lookup yields CDR1 SGHTA and CDR2 FQGNSA. CDR3 length: 15 amino acids.

The V gene is TRBV30, the J gene TRBJ1-2; possibly TRBD1 for D (6 bases). Between the trimmed V and J ends, which lost 2 bases and 7 bases, there was a span of 17 bases. The CDR3 runs to 14 residues. Germline CDR1 is GTSNPN and CDR2 is SVGIG (reference sequence). For the CDR3, the DNA is TGTGCCTGGAGTCGACTTAACAGGGATGGTGGCTACACCTTC. Translation: CAWSRLNRDGGYTF.

This clone has only a few counts. This sequence joins TRBV6-1 and TRBJ2-2; D not certain. This CDR3 has 13 amino acids. V was cut by 2 bases and J by 5 bases, with 6 bases left in between. CDR1 MNHNS and CDR2 SASEGT come from the germline V gene. The CDR3: CASSEQHTGELFF. In DNA form, the CDR3 reads TGTGCCAGCAGTGAACAGCATACCGGGGAGCTGTTTTTT.

This clone turned up a few times. The rearrangement uses TRBV6-1 and TRBJ2-7; a weak D match, TRBD2 (7 bases). The CDR3 spans 14 residues. Germline-derived CDR1 and CDR2 are MNHNS and SASEGT. Trimming removed 1 base from V and 4 bases from J, with 11 bases in between. The CDR3 DNA reads TGTGCCAGCAGTGAAGGGGGGGGCATGTACGAGCAGTACTTC. As protein: CASSEGGGMYEQYF.

On this clone: One junction end does not reproduce the germline sequence, and a read error may be involved. The rearrangement joins TRBV6-1 to TRBJ2-1, with TRBD2 matching over 7 bases. From germline, CDR1 is MNHNS and CDR2 SASEGT. This CDR3 spans 14 amino acids. The chain's CDR3 is CASISGKGYNEQLF. The CDR3 nucleotides are TGTGCCAGCATCAGCGGGAAGGGTTACAATGAGCAGCTCTTC.

This clone was counted ten times or more. The chain uses TRBV12-3 or TRBV12-4 and TRBJ2-3; D ambiguous. Trimming left V 3 bases short and J 6 bases short, with 7 bases between. This CDR3 is built from 12 residues. In nucleotides, the CDR3 is TGTGCCAGCAGTTTTGCTAGGGATACGCAGTATTTT. This sequence encodes CASSFARDTQYF.

By share, this clone ranks as medium-sized. CDR3: CASSLHPMTANTEAFF. CDR3 DNA: TGTGCCAGCAGTTTACACCCGATGACAGCGAACACTGAAGCTTTCTTT. The genes are TRBV28 and TRBJ1-1; D might be TRBD1 (5 bases). Germline assignment: CDR1 MDHEN and CDR2 SYDVKM. V lost 2 bases to trimming and J lost 1 base, with 14 bases between them. CDR3 size: 16 residues.

This clone occurred many times. This rearrangement joins TRBV30 to TRBJ1-2, with D perhaps TRBD1 (6 bases). This CDR3 is 13 amino acids long. The germline V gene has CDR1 GTSNPN and CDR2 SVGIG (reference sequence). Trimming shortened V by 0 bases and J by 5 bases, and 10 bases separated the two germline ends. The CDR3 loop is CAWSVSRGYGYTF. The CDR3 bases are TGTGCCTGGAGTGTGTCCAGGGGTTATGGCTACACCTTC.

This clone was detected only a few times. This rearrangement joins TRBV12-3 or TRBV12-4 to TRBJ2-3, with 8 bases that match TRBD1. With 7 bases clipped from V and 4 bases from J, the junction kept 13 bases outside the gene matches. This CDR3 is built from 16 residues. The DNA of the CDR3 is TGTGCCAGCATGGCCTCGGGGACAGGCGCACCAGATACGCAGTATTTT. Its protein is CASMASGTGAPDTQYF.

The table lists this clone with many counts. The V gene is TRBV5-1, the J gene TRBJ1-1, with D possibly TRBD1 on 6 matching bases. Trimming cost V 1 base and J 3 bases, with 13 bases left between them. Germline CDR1 SGHRS, CDR2 YFSETQ. CDR3 length: 15 amino acids. This CDR3 reads CASSLTGRFYTEAFF. CDR3 bases: TGCGCCAGCAGCTTGACAGGGCGGTTTTACACTGAAGCTTTCTTT.

This clone was observed many times. The CDR3 DNA is TGTGCCAGCAGCCCGACCCGGGACAACCCCTACGAGCAGTACTTC. Translating it yields CASSPTRDNPYEQYF. The chain employs TRBV7-2 and TRBJ2-7; tentative D call: TRBD1 (6 bases). CDR3 length: 15 amino acids. Germline CDR1 reads SGHTA; CDR2 reads FQGNSA. The V end was cut by 5 bases, the J end by 2 bases, with 16 bases between.

In this sample, this clone turned up once. V usage is TRBV5-1 and J usage is TRBJ2-3, with TRBD1 identical over 8 bases. CDR3 length: 16 residues. J was trimmed by 2 bases and V by 4 bases; bases with no gene match: 9. CDR1 and CDR2 (germline): SGHRS, YFSETQ. Here the CDR3 reads CASSPRGQGPTDTQYF. CDR3 sequence (DNA): TGCGCCAGCAGCCCCCGCGGACAGGGTCCCACAGATACGCAGTATTTT.

The gene calls are TRBV7-2 and TRBJ2-7; tentatively, D is TRBD1 or TRBD2 (5 bases each). There are 14 residues in the CDR3. With 1 base removed from V and 3 bases from J, the gap between germline ends came to 10 bases. Per germline, CDR1 SGHTA and CDR2 FQGNSA. CDR3 sequence: CASSLGGGLYEQYF. CDR3 nucleotides: TGTGCCAGCAGCTTAGGTGGGGGTCTCTACGAGCAGTACTTC.

This clone was counted ten times or more. This rearrangement joins TRBV10-3 to TRBJ1-2; unclear D gene. V gave up 0 bases and J gave up 0 bases, with 8 bases separating them. Germline V CDR1 and CDR2: ENHRY, SYGVKD. The CDR3 loop spans 15 amino acids. Here the CDR3 DNA reads TGTGCCATCAGTGAGTCAACTGTCACTAACTATGGCTACACCTTC. This translates into CAISESTVTNYGYTF.